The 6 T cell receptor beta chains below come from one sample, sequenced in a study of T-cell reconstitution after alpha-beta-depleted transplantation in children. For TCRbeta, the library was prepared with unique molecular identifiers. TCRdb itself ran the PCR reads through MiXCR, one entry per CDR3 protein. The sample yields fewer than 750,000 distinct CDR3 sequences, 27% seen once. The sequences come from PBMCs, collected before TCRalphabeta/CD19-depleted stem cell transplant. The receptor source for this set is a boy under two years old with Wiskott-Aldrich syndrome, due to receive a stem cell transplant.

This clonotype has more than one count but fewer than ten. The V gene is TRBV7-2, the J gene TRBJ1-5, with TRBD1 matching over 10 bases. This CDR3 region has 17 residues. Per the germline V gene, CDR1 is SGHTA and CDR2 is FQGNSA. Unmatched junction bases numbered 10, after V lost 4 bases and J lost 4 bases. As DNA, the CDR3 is TGTGCCAGCAGCTCAAACCGGGACAGGGGTCTTAATCAGCCCCAGCATTTT. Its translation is CASSSNRDRGLNQPQHF.

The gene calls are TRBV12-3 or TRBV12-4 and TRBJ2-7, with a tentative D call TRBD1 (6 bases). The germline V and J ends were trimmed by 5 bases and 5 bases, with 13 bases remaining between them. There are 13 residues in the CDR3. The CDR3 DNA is TGTGCCAGCAGTCCCCAGGACAGAAACGAGCAGTACTTC. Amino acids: CASSPQDRNEQYF.

The CDR3 nucleotides are TGCGCCAGCAGCCTGGGGGAGTGGAACAGACAAAACACTGAAGCTTTCTTT. Protein: CASSLGEWNRQNTEAFF. The rearrangement links TRBV5-1 to TRBJ1-1; possible D gene TRBD1, 5 bases. The germline V gene has CDR1 SGHRS and CDR2 YFSETQ. Trimming removed 4 bases at V and 2 bases at J, with 21 bases between. This CDR3 region has 17 residues.

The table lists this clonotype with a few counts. CDR3 sequence reads: CSAKSGREGDTQYF. The DNA for the CDR3 is TGCAGTGCTAAGAGCGGGAGGGAAGGGGATACGCAGTATTTT. V and J are TRBV20-1 and TRBJ2-3; 10 bases agree with TRBD2. Germline V gene sequence: CDR1 DFQATT, CDR2 SNEGSKA (reference sequence). V lost 4 bases and J lost 6; bases outside the gene matches: 7. The CDR3 length is 14 residues.

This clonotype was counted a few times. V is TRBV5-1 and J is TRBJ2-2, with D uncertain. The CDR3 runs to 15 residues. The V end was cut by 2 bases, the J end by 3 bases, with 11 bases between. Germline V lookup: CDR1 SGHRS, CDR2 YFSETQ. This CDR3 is CASSFRRRDTGELFF. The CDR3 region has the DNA TGCGCCAGCAGCTTCAGACGGAGAGACACCGGGGAGCTGTTTTTT.

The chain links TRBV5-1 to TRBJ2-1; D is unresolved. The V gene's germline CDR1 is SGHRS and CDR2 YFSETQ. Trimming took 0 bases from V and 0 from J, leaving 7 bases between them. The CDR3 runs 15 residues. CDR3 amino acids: CASSLARNSYNEQFF. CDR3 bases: TGCGCCAGCAGCTTGGCCCGTAACTCCTACAATGAGCAGTTCTTC.